Listed below are T cell receptor beta chains from one sample, sequenced in a study of blood T cell repertoires in COVID-19. Profiling relied on immunoSEQ multiplex PCR, and the TCRdb table lists in-frame clones only, not all of them. The sample includes 85,000 to 130,000 clones, about 80% of them seen just once. Sequencing was carried out using peripheral blood. The origin of the receptors is a man aged 60-69 years with acute or convalescent COVID-19. Both conserved end residues are part of each CDR3. D genes are given only for firm matches. Some rows mark clone size as missing; the rest say once, few, many or name a class of expanded clone.

TRBJ2-2	TRBD1	TRBV10-1	once	TGCGCCAGCGGGGGGACAGGGGGCCTCGGGGAGCTGTTTTTT	CASGGTGGLGELFF
TRBJ2-1	TRBD2	TRBV4-3	NA	TGCGCCAGCAGCCAAGGACTAGCTACTGAGCAGTTCTTC	CASSQGLATEQFF
TRBJ2-7	NA	TRBV15	NA	TGTGCCACCAGCCTAGACCGACAGAGCTCCTACGAGCAGTACTTC	CATSLDRQSSYEQYF
TRBJ2-2	TRBD1	TRBV2	NA	TGTGCCAGCAGGTCGGACAGGGTTTACACCGGGGAGCTGTTTTTT	CASRSDRVYTGELFF
TRBJ1-1	NA	TRBV13	NA	TGTGCCAGCAGCCAGGGACACTGGAACACTGAAGCTTTCTTT	CASSQGHWNTEAFF
TRBJ1-4	TRBD1	TRBV13	NA	TGTGCCAGCAGCCCCCGGACAGGCCTAGATGAAAAACTGTTTTTT	CASSPRTGLDEKLFF
TRBJ2-1	TRBD2	TRBV3-1/TRBV3-2	NA	TGTGCCAGCAAAAGGACTAGCGGGAGGCCAGCCCTCAATGAGCAGTTCTTC	CASKRTSGRPALNEQFF
TRBJ2-7	NA	TRBV19	NA	TGTGCCAGTAGTTACTCTAGATCCTACGAGCAGTACTTC	CASSYSRSYEQYF
TRBJ1-4	NA	TRBV2	NA	TGTGCCAGCAGTGAGGGGCTGCGGAATGAAAAACTGTTTTTT	CASSEGLRNEKLFF
TRBJ1-5	NA	TRBV4-2	NA	TGTGCCAGCAGTTCAGACACTAGTAGCAATCAGCCCCAGCATTTT	CASSSDTSSNQPQHF
TRBJ2-1	NA	TRBV5-1	NA	TGCGCCAGCAGCTACTCCTCCTACAATGAGCAGTTCTTC	CASSYSSYNEQFF
TRBJ2-2	NA	TRBV11-2	NA	TGTGCCAGCAGCTACCGACAGGAATTTAACACCGGGGAGCTGTTTTTT	CASSYRQEFNTGELFF
TRBJ2-4	TRBD1	TRBV29-1	NA	TGCAGCGTTGTGGGACAGTCCAAAAACATTCAGTACTTC	CSVVGQSKNIQYF
TRBJ1-1	NA	TRBV5-5	NA	TGTGCCAGCAGCTTGGGTCCCGGGGATGAAGCTTTCTTT	CASSLGPGDEAFF
TRBJ1-1	NA	TRBV7-9	NA	TGTGCCAGCATAAACACCGGGGTCACTGAAGCTTTCTTT	CASINTGVTEAFF
TRBJ2-7	NA	TRBV6-4	NA	TGTGCCAGCAGTGCAGAAAGCGGTACTTCCTACGAGCAGTACTTC	CASSAESGTSYEQYF
TRBJ1-1	NA	TRBV14	NA	TGTGCCAGCAGCCCCGGGACAACGAACACTGAAGCTTTCTTT	CASSPGTTNTEAFF
TRBJ1-1	TRBD1	TRBV3-1/TRBV3-2	NA	TGTGCCAGCAGCCACAGGGACAGGACCACTGAAGCTTTCTTT	CASSHRDRTTEAFF
TRBJ2-5	TRBD2	TRBV5-4	NA	TGTGCCAGCAGCAAACCTAGCGGGAGGACGGCAGAGACCCAGTACTTC	CASSKPSGRTAETQYF
TRBJ1-2	NA	TRBV9	NA	TGTGCCAGCAGCGAGGGCAGGGGCGTTTATCGGGACTATGGCTACACCTTC	CASSEGRGVYRDYGYTF
TRBJ2-7	TRBD1	TRBV3-1/TRBV3-2	NA	TGTGCCAGCAGCCACTACGGGACAGGGAACGAGCAGTACTTC	CASSHYGTGNEQYF
TRBJ2-3	NA	TRBV14	NA	TGTGCCAGCAGCCAAGATTACGGGAGTAGTTCCGATACGCAGTATTTT	CASSQDYGSSSDTQYF
TRBJ1-2	TRBD1	TRBV30	NA	TGTGCCTGGAGTTGGACAGGGGCGAACTATGGCTACACCTTC	CAWSWTGANYGYTF
TRBJ2-5	TRBD1	TRBV9	NA	TGTGCCAGCAGCCCCTGGGACAGAATCCAAGAGACCCAGTACTTC	CASSPWDRIQETQYF
TRBJ2-7	NA	TRBV28	few	TGTGCCAGCAGTTTATCGGACTACGGCTCCTACGAGCAGTACTTC	CASSLSDYGSYEQYF
TRBJ2-3	TRBD2	TRBV5-1	NA	TGCGCCAGCAGCCCCCAACGGGGGGGCAGAACAGATACGCAGTATTTT	CASSPQRGGRTDTQYF
TRBJ1-1	TRBD1	TRBV10-3	NA	TGTGCCATCAGACCCGGACAGGGGGGGCCGAACACTGAAGCTTTCTTT	CAIRPGQGGPNTEAFF
TRBJ1-1	NA	TRBV4-3	NA	TGCGCCAGCAGCCAAGACACATCGGGGGAAGCTTTCTTT	CASSQDTSGEAFF
TRBJ1-4	NA	TRBV5-4	NA	TGTGCCAGCAGCTCGACGGGGGGCCTAGTCCCCAATGAAAAACTGTTTTTT	CASSSTGGLVPNEKLFF
TRBJ1-2	TRBD1	TRBV5-4	NA	TGTGCCAGCAGCTTGCCCGGACAGGGCTATGGCTACACCTTC	CASSLPGQGYGYTF
TRBJ1-5	NA	TRBV30	NA	TGTGCCTGGAGTGTAGGGGGCAATCAGCCCCAGCATTTT	CAWSVGGNQPQHF
TRBJ1-2	NA	TRBV7-9	NA	TGTGCCAGCAGCTCGTCGGGGGGTTTACCTAACTATGGCTACACCTTC	CASSSSGGLPNYGYTF
TRBJ1-1	NA	TRBV3-1/TRBV3-2	NA	TGTGCCAGCAGCCAGGAGAGGGTGGCTGAAGCTTTCTTT	CASSQERVAEAFF
TRBJ1-1	NA	TRBV6-6	NA	TGTGCCAGCAGTTCCCGGGAGAACACTGAAGCTTTCTTT	CASSSRENTEAFF
TRBJ2-2	NA	TRBV18	NA	TGTGCCAGCTCACCACAGGGGGCGAACACCGGGGAGCTGTTTTTT	CASSPQGANTGELFF
TRBJ1-5	NA	TRBV9	NA	TGTGCCAGCAGCGTAGGCCCGGGGAGCAATCAGCCCCAGCATTTT	CASSVGPGSNQPQHF
TRBJ2-3	TRBD2	TRBV5-1	NA	TGCGCCAGCTTCCGGGACTATAGCACAGATACGCAGTATTTT	CASFRDYSTDTQYF
TRBJ2-2	NA	TRBV12-3/TRBV12-4	NA	TGTGCCAGCAGTTTATTCCCCGGCGGGGAGCTGTTTTTT	CASSLFPGGELFF
TRBJ2-1	TRBD1	TRBV29-1	few	TGCAGCGTTGAGGGACAGGCCCCATATCGGTTCTTC	CSVEGQAPYRFF
TRBJ1-2	TRBD1	TRBV6-5	NA	TGTGCCAGCAGTCAAACAGGGGGAAAGGATGGCTACACCTTC	CASSQTGGKDGYTF
TRBJ1-2	NA	TRBV7-8	once	TGTGCCAGCAGCCAGGTCAGGGGTCGGAGCTACACCTTC	CASSQVRGRSYTF
TRBJ2-3	NA	TRBV12-3/TRBV12-4	NA	TGTGCCAGCAGTAAAGCGGTTCCGGATACGCAGTATTTT	CASSKAVPDTQYF
TRBJ1-5	TRBD1	TRBV11-3	few	TGTGCCAGCAGCCCCACAGGGGCGCCTTGTAGCAATCAGCCCCAGCATTTT	CASSPTGAPCSNQPQHF
TRBJ1-4	NA	TRBV5-1	NA	TGCGCCAGCAGCCCACAGGGACGAACTAATGAAAAACTGTTTTTT	CASSPQGRTNEKLFF
TRBJ1-1	NA	TRBV5-1	NA	TGCGCCAGCAGCTCCACAGTTGTGAACACTGAAGCTTTCTTT	CASSSTVVNTEAFF
TRBJ2-7	NA	TRBV14	NA	TGTGCCAGCAGCCAGGGACTGACTTTCTACGAGCAGTACTTC	CASSQGLTFYEQYF
TRBJ2-1	TRBD2	TRBV28	few	TGTGCCAGCAGCCCCTATTTAATCCTAGCGGGAGCCCATGAGCAGTTCTTC	CASSPYLILAGAHEQFF
TRBJ2-1	TRBD2	TRBV14	NA	TGTGCCAGCAGCCCGCGGGAGCTTGAGCAGTTCTTC	CASSPRELEQFF
TRBJ1-5	TRBD1	TRBV27	NA	TGTGCCAGCAGTCTCACAGGGGTAGTTCAGCCCCAGCATTTT	CASSLTGVVQPQHF
TRBJ2-5	NA	TRBV5-1	NA	TGCGCCAGCAGCCCAGGGGTAGAGACCCAGTACTTC	CASSPGVETQYF
TRBJ2-5	TRBD2	TRBV9	NA	TGTGCCAGCAGCGAAAGGCCCCTAGCGGGAGTGGAGACCCAGTACTTC	CASSERPLAGVETQYF
TRBJ2-7	TRBD2	TRBV7-9	NA	TGTGCCAGCAGCTTAGTTCTAGCGGGAGGCGAGCAGTACTTC	CASSLVLAGGEQYF
TRBJ1-3	NA	TRBV7-9	once	TGTGCCAGCAGCTTCTCCCAGTCCTCTGGAAACACCATATATTTT	CASSFSQSSGNTIYF